Below, 31 T cell receptor beta chains from the same sample are listed, as sequenced in a study of T cell repertoires in cytomegalovirus infection (dated by TCRdb to about 2019). Taken with the paper, the label for treatment or condition translates to: in vitro stimulation with specific CMV peptide epitopes to enrich CMV-specific T cells. Reads for this sample came from an Illumina HiSeq 1500. Clones were called with MiXCR by TCRdb after fastp trimmed the public reads at Q25, and only in-frame beta chains were retained. Here each entry gathers all rows of one CDR3 protein and keeps the most common genes and DNA. The sample table contains 250,000 to 400,000 distinct CDR3 sequences; only one count was recorded for 20% to 25% of them. The top ten constitute 13% of the sample. What these receptors recognize is not known. The material sequenced was cultured PBMCs, taken from culture after CMV antigen stimulation. Receptors were obtained from a human donor in good health (CMV status not recorded). Some clones in this sample may be carry-over from other donors' samples.

The rearrangement links TRBV12-3 or TRBV12-4 to TRBJ2-7, with 10 bases matching TRBD2. The CDR3 spans 14 residues. V was clipped by 7 bases and J by 2 bases; unmatched bases: 5. The DNA of the CDR3 is TGTGCCAGCATCGGACTAGCGGTAGCCTACGAGCAGTACGTC. It is translated as CASIGLAVAYEQYV.

The genes are TRBV7-8 and TRBJ2-7; 10 nucleotides line up with TRBD1. CDR1 and CDR2 (germline): SGHVS, FQNEAQ. The length of the CDR3 is 18 residues. The ends lost 0 bases at V and 5 bases at J; junction bases unmatched: 13. This CDR3 reads CASSLASGQGRSFHEQYF. CDR3 DNA sequence: TGTGCCAGCAGCTTAGCATCGGGACAGGGGCGTTCCTTTCACGAGCAGTACTTC.

The chain carries TRBV6-2 or TRBV6-3 and TRBJ2-1, with TRBD2 matching 11 bases. The CDR3 is 14 amino acids. CDR1 and CDR2 (germline): MNHEY, SVGEGT. Trimming at V came to 7 bases and at J to 9 bases, leaving 8 bases not matched to a gene. Here the CDR3 reads CASKGASGRFEQFF. The CDR3 nucleotides read TGTGCCAGCAAGGGAGCTAGCGGGAGGTTTGAGCAGTTCTTC.

This clonotype was observed a handful of times. The chain is built from TRBV12-3 or TRBV12-4 and TRBJ1-5; the match to TRBD1 covers 10 bases. The V gene end was trimmed by 6 bases and the J gene end by 2 bases; junction bases not matched to a gene: 7. The length of the CDR3 is 16 residues. CDR3 bases: TGTGCCAGCAGGAAATCCGGGACAGGGGGCAATCAGCCCCAGCATTTT. Translating it yields CASRKSGTGGNQPQHF.

The CDR3 spells CASSLQTRLAGGPGSEQFF. DNA of the CDR3: TGTGCCAGCAGCCTCCAAACTAGACTAGCGGGAGGGCCGGGCTCTGAGCAGTTCTTC. The chain links TRBV11-3 to TRBJ2-1, with TRBD2 matching over 14 bases. The ends lost 5 bases at V and 9 bases at J; junction bases unmatched: 18. This CDR3 is built from 19 residues. Germline V gene lookup returns CDR1 SGHNT and CDR2 YENEEA. The full variable domain, with the rest looked up from reference TRBV11-3 and TRBJ2-1, is EAGVVQSPRYKIIEKKQPVAFWCNPISGHNTLYWYLQNLGQGPELLIRYENEEAVDDSQLPKDRFSAERLKGVDSTLKIQPAELGDSAVYLCASSLQTRLAGGPGSEQFFGPGTRLTVL.

This clonotype was detected ten times or more. V usage is TRBV7-2 and J usage is TRBJ1-2; the D gene is possibly TRBD1 (5 bases). Per the germline V gene, CDR1 is SGHTA and CDR2 is FQGNSA. This CDR3 is 15 amino acids long. Trimming removed 2 bases at V and 3 bases at J, with 13 bases between. The CDR3 region has the DNA TGTGCCAGCAGCTTAATGGGACGGGTGTACTATGGCTACACCTTC. This codes for CASSLMGRVYYGYTF.

V gene TRBV7-2 combines with J gene TRBJ1-2; a weak D match, TRBD1 (5 bases). This CDR3 has 15 amino acids. The V end was cut by 2 bases, the J end by 3 bases, with 13 bases between. CDR1 is SGHTA and CDR2 is FQGNSA in the germline V gene. CDR3 sequence: CASSLQGPRDYGYTF. CDR3 bases: TGTGCCAGCAGCTTACAGGGCCCCCGTGACTATGGCTACACCTTC.

The chain joins TRBV27 to TRBJ2-1; possible D gene TRBD2, 5 bases. V lost 2 bases and J 14 bases, leaving 13 bases between the germline ends. The CDR3 extends over 12 amino acids. Germline loops: CDR1 MNHEY, CDR2 SMNVEV (reference sequence). The CDR3 bases are TGTGCCAGCAGTTTAGACGGGAAGGTGGAGTTCTTC. Translation gives CASSLDGKVEFF.

In the case of this clonotype: At one of its ends the junction is not consistent with the germline gene, which may arise from a read error. The genes are TRBV12-3 or TRBV12-4 and TRBJ2-1, with 9 bases identical to TRBD2. This CDR3 comprises 12 residues. The CDR3 sequence is CTLAGPHNEQFF. CDR3 nucleotide sequence: TGCACGCTAGCGGGACCCCACAATGAGCAGTTCTTC.

This clonotype appeared once. V and J are TRBV7-4 and TRBJ2-3; tentatively, D is TRBD1 (6 bases). The ends were cut back, 5 bases at V and 0 bases at J, with 12 bases in the middle. The germline V gene encodes CDR1 SGHVT and CDR2 SQSDAQ. This CDR3 region has 15 residues. CDR3 in amino acids: CASSPVQGSTDTQYF. DNA of the CDR3: TGTGCCAGCAGCCCGGTTCAGGGGAGCACAGATACGCAGTATTTT.

This rearrangement joins TRBV14 to TRBJ2-3, with 12 bases aligning to TRBD2. The CDR3 length is 16 residues. Germline trimming cut 3 bases from V and 5 bases from J; bases unmatched to any gene: 6. CDR1 SGHDN and CDR2 FVKESK come from the germline V gene. The CDR3 protein is CASSHPGGLAGDTQYF. The CDR3 DNA is TGTGCCAGCAGCCATCCCGGGGGACTAGCGGGAGATACGCAGTATTTT.

V usage is TRBV6-2 or TRBV6-3 and J usage is TRBJ1-1; D not resolved. The CDR3 consists of 13 residues. Germline lookup yields CDR1 MNHEY and CDR2 SVGEGT. Trimming removed 2 bases at V and 7 bases at J, with 11 bases between. In nucleotides, the CDR3 is TGTGCCAGCAGTTACACCGACACCCGTGAAGCTTTCTTT. It yields the protein CASSYTDTREAFF.

The chain links TRBV6-2 or TRBV6-3 to TRBJ2-3, with D maybe TRBD2 (6 bases). Trimming stripped 6 bases from V and 0 bases from J, with 13 bases between. This CDR3 region has 15 residues. Germline CDR1 is MNHEY and CDR2 is SVGEGT. CDR3 nucleotide sequence: TGTGCCAGCAGCTCCTCCAGCGGGAGCACAGATACGCAGTATTTT. Translating it yields CASSSSSGSTDTQYF.

The chain uses TRBV19 and TRBJ2-1, with TRBD2 matching 16 bases. The germline V gene has CDR1 LNHDA and CDR2 SQIVND (reference sequence). V trimming: 7 bases; J trimming: 9 bases; junction bases outside the gene matches: 3. The CDR3 has 14 amino acids. The CDR3 region has the DNA TGTGCCAGTAAGGGGACTAGCGGGAGGGCTGAGCAGTTCTTC. Its protein is CASKGTSGRAEQFF.

This clonotype has ten or more counts. The CDR3 loop is CASSYGALNQPQHF. CDR3 sequence (DNA): TGTGCCAGCAGTTACGGTGCGCTAAATCAGCCCCAGCATTTT. The chain is built from TRBV6-6 and TRBJ1-5; D uncertain. Germline lookup yields CDR1 MNHNY and CDR2 SVGAGI (reference sequence). The V and J ends lost 2 bases and 4 bases respectively, with 9 bases between them. This CDR3 is 14 amino acids long.

This chain links TRBV6-8 with TRBJ2-1, with TRBD2 matching over 8 bases. The V segment lost 0 bases and the J segment 4 bases; nucleotides outside the gene matches: 5. The V gene's germline CDR1 is MNHGY and CDR2 SAAAGT. There are 16 residues in the CDR3. The chain's CDR3 is CASSYSSSGLYNEQFF. The CDR3, as DNA: TGTGCCAGCAGTTACTCGTCTAGCGGGTTATACAATGAGCAGTTCTTC.

This clonotype has a handful of counts. The rearrangement joins TRBV4-3 to TRBJ1-2; tentative D call: TRBD1 (5 bases). The germline V and J ends were trimmed by 1 base and 0 bases, with 9 bases remaining between them. This CDR3 contains 15 residues. The germline V gene encodes CDR1 LGHNA and CDR2 YSLEER. The CDR3 spells CASSQARGANYGYTF. The CDR3 region has the DNA TGCGCCAGCAGCCAAGCGAGGGGAGCTAACTATGGCTACACCTTC.

The chain recombines TRBV11-3 with TRBJ2-7; 7 bases map to TRBD2. CDR1 and CDR2 (germline): SGHNT, YENEEA. The V gene end was trimmed by 3 bases and the J gene end by 4 bases; junction bases not matched to a gene: 3. The CDR3 contains 13 residues. CDR3 sequence reads: CASSFTSAYEQYF. For the CDR3, the DNA is TGTGCCAGCAGCTTCACTAGCGCATACGAGCAGTACTTC.

This clonotype was seen at least ten times. The genes are TRBV27 and TRBJ2-2; 8 nucleotides agree with TRBD2. J gave up 6 bases and V 10 bases, and 10 bases lay outside the gene matches. The CDR3 has 14 residues. The germline V gene has CDR1 MNHEY and CDR2 SMNVEV (reference sequence). CDR3 in DNA: TGTGCCACCGCCGGGAGGGATGCTCCCGGGGAGCTGTTTTTT. Amino acid sequence: CATAGRDAPGELFF.

This clonotype came up a few times. The V gene is TRBV28, the J gene TRBJ1-4, with D tentatively TRBD1 (6 bases). Per the germline V gene, CDR1 is MDHEN and CDR2 is SYDVKM. CDR3 length: 15 residues. V lost 6 bases, J lost 8 bases, and 19 bases lay in between. The CDR3 DNA reads TGTGCCAGCAGGTCCGGGACACCGGGGCGCGAAAAACTGTTTTTT. Translated, it gives CASRSGTPGREKLFF.

The chain links TRBV24-1 to TRBJ2-1; possible D gene TRBD2, 6 bases. The CDR3 is 11 amino acids. V dropped 6 bases and J dropped 13 bases, with 12 bases sitting between them. Per the germline V gene, CDR1 is KGHDR and CDR2 is SFDVKD. The CDR3 spells CATSREGLQFF. DNA of the CDR3: TGTGCCACCAGTCGCGAGGGACTTCAGTTCTTC.

This clonotype turned up a few times. The chain has TRBV7-9 and TRBJ1-6; 8 nucleotides line up with TRBD1. The germline CDR1 and CDR2 sequences are SEHNR and FQNEAQ (reference sequence). The CDR3 totals 19 residues. Trimming took 4 bases from V and 1 from J; bases not matched to a gene: 12. This CDR3 reads CASSYAGGAARSYNSPLHF. The CDR3 DNA follows: TGTGCCAGCAGCTACGCAGGGGGCGCGGCGAGGTCCTATAATTCACCCCTCCACTTT.

This clonotype was seen a few times. The chain uses TRBV27 and TRBJ2-7; TRBD2 agrees at 8 bases. CDR3 length: 16 residues. Germline V lookup: CDR1 MNHEY, CDR2 SMNVEV (reference sequence). V was pared by 6 bases and J by 2 bases, with 12 bases of the junction left unmatched. The CDR3 loop reads CASRLAEPTPTYEQYV. The CDR3 DNA follows: TGTGCCAGCAGACTAGCGGAACCGACCCCTACCTACGAGCAGTACGTC.

This clonotype appeared a few times. The chain links TRBV15 to TRBJ2-3, with 10 nucleotides matching TRBD2. V was pared by 4 bases and J by 1 base, with 11 bases of the junction left unmatched. Germline values: CDR1 LNHNV, CDR2 YYDKDF (reference sequence). The CDR3 has 18 residues. CDR3 loop: CATSTIMLAGDRTDTQYF. The CDR3 DNA reads TGTGCCACCAGCACCATAATGCTAGCGGGGGATCGCACAGATACGCAGTATTTT. Based on the CDR3 plus reference TRBV15 and TRBJ2-3, the full variable domain is DAMVIQNPRYQVTQFGKPVTLSCSQTLNHNVMYWYQQKSSQAPKLLFHYYDKDFNNEADTPDNFQSRRPNTSFCFLDIRSPGLGDTAMYLCATSTIMLAGDRTDTQYFGPGTRLTVL.

Details on this clonotype: Its ends do not fully match the called genes, so a read error is possible. This sequence joins TRBV24-1 and TRBJ1-5; D is unresolved. This CDR3 contains 12 residues. The V gene's germline CDR1 is KGHDR and CDR2 SFDVKD. CDR3 bases: TGTGCCACCGGTGATAGCAATCAGCCCCAGCATTTT. As protein: CATGDSNQPQHF.

V is TRBV4-1 and J is TRBJ2-4; 10 bases fit TRBD2. Germline lookup yields CDR1 MGHRA and CDR2 YSYEKL. The J segment lost 0 bases and the V segment lost 0 bases, leaving 11 bases of the junction unmatched. CDR3 length: 20 amino acids. CDR3 sequence reads: CASSQDNPGLAVLAKNIQYF. The CDR3 DNA reads as TGCGCCAGCAGCCAAGATAATCCAGGACTAGCGGTTTTAGCCAAAAACATTCAGTACTTC.

This clonotype came up a few times. The V and J genes are TRBV19 and TRBJ2-3, with D maybe TRBD2 (5 bases). The CDR3 totals 18 residues. The germline V gene has CDR1 LNHDA and CDR2 SQIVND (reference sequence). The V end was cut by 2 bases, the J end by 2 bases, with 20 bases between. In nucleotides, the CDR3 is TGTGCCAGTAGTATATCGGCTAGCCCAGGCCTTAACACAGATACGCAGTATTTT. Encoded protein: CASSISASPGLNTDTQYF.

This clonotype was seen only a few times. The chain employs TRBV27 and TRBJ2-5, with D unresolved. The CDR3 has 14 residues. Germline values: CDR1 MNHEY, CDR2 SMNVEV (reference sequence). The V gene lost 2 bases and the J gene lost 0 bases, with 7 bases spanning the gap. CDR3 amino acids: CASSLRKHQETQYF. The CDR3 nucleotides are TGTGCCAGCAGTTTACGAAAACACCAAGAGACCCAGTACTTC.

This clonotype occurred many times. This chain uses TRBV12-3 or TRBV12-4 with TRBJ2-5; perhaps TRBD2 as D (6 bases). The CDR3 sequence is 13 residues long. The V end was cut by 3 bases, the J end by 2 bases, with 7 bases between. DNA of the CDR3: TGTGCCAGCAGTTTTGGGGGGCAAGAGACCCAGTACTTC. This gives the protein CASSFGGQETQYF.

The CDR3 DNA follows: TGTGCCAGCCGTAGGACAGGGTCGGACACTGAAGCTTTCTTT. Its translation: CASRRTGSDTEAFF. This rearrangement joins TRBV7-9 to TRBJ1-1; TRBD1 matches at 8 bases. J lost 3 bases, V lost 8 bases, and 8 bases had no gene match. The germline V gene has CDR1 SEHNR and CDR2 FQNEAQ (reference sequence). The CDR3 is 14 residues long.

This clonotype was observed a few times. The chain is built from TRBV7-8 and TRBJ2-1; a weak D match, TRBD2 (6 bases). V dropped 5 bases and J dropped 5 bases, with 22 bases sitting between them. CDR1 is SGHVS and CDR2 is FQNEAQ in the germline V gene. CDR3 length: 17 residues. CDR3 sequence: CASSRNPTNSGHNEQFF. CDR3 DNA: TGTGCCAGCAGCCGCAACCCTACGAACAGCGGGCACAATGAGCAGTTCTTC.